This T cell receptor beta chain is from a study of cytomegalovirus exposure and HLA in healthy donors. Study results and caveats: In an earlier analysis, in 540 or so donors, most V segments appeared productive either ~87% or ~30% of the time. CMV serostatus was the sole immune exposure data available. Cytomegalovirus association was assigned to 170 or so TCR beta chains.

PCR involved 60 Vbeta and 13 Jbeta primers. Assay used: immunoSEQ multiplex PCR; TCRdb lists only in-frame clones, some missing. This sample has 75,000 to 90,000 clones, with around 84% found just once. Points on this clone: Its target is unknown.

The CDR3 has 20 residues. The germline V gene encodes CDR1 MDHEN and CDR2 SYDVKM. Trimming cost V 5 bases and J 1 base; bases outside gene matches: 15. The TCR was taken from a man aged 40-55 years in good health and CMV-seronegative. The sequencing sample was made of PBMCs. The chain links TRBV28 to TRBJ2-3; 13 positions match TRBD2. CDR3 DNA sequence: TGTGCCAGCAGTCTCCCCGGACTAGCGGGAGAAACTATGGGCACAGATACGCAGTATTTT. Residues: CASSLPGLAGETMGTDTQYF. Together with reference TRBV28 and TRBJ2-3, the CDR3 gives the full variable domain: DVKVTQSSRYLVKRTGEKVFLECVQDMDHENMFWYRQDPGLGLRLIYFSYDVKMKEKGDIPEGYSVSREKKERFSLILESASTNQTSMYLCASSLPGLAGETMGTDTQYFGPGTRLTVL.